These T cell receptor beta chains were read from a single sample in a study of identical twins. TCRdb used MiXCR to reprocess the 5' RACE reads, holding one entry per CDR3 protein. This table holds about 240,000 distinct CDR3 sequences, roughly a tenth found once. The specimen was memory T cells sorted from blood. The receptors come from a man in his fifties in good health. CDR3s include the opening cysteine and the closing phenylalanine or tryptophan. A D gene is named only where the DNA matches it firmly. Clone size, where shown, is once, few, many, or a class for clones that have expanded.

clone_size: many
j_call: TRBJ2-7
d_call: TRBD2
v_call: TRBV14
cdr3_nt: TGTGCCAGCAGGACTAGCGGGAGTTACGAGCAGTACTTC
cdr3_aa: CASRTSGSYEQYF

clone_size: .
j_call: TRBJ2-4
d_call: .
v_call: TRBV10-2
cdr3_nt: TGCGCCAGCAGTGACGACACCCGGTTAGCCAAAAACATTCAGTACTTC
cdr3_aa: CASSDDTRLAKNIQYF

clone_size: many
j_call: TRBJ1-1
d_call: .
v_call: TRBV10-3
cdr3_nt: TGTGCCATCAGTGCGAGGCCTCCTGAAGCTTTCTTT
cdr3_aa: CAISARPPEAFF

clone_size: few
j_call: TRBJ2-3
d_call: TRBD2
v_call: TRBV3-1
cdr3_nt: TGTGCCAGCAGCCAAGATCGGGGACTAGCGGGATTATCAGATACGCAGTATTTT
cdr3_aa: CASSQDRGLAGLSDTQYF

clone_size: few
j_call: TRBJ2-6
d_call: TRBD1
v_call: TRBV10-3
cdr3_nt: TGTGCCATCAGTGAGGCCACAGGGGCCGGGGCCAACGTCCTGACTTTC
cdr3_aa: CAISEATGAGANVLTF

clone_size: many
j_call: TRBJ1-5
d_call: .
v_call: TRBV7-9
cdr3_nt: TGTGCCAGCAGCTCCCGAGACGGAAATCAGCCCCAGCATTTT
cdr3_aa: CASSSRDGNQPQHF

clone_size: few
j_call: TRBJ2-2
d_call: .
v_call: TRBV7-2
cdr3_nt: TGTGCCAGCAGTGTGTCCCATACCCCCACCGGGGAGCTGTTTTTT
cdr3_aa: CASSVSHTPTGELFF

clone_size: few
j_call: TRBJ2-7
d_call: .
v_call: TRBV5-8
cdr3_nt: TGTGCCAGCAGCTTTCCTCCCTACGAGCAGTACTTC
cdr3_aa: CASSFPPYEQYF

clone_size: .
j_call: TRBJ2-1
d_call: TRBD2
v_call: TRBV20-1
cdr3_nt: TGCAGTGCTAGAGAACTAGCGGGCAAAGAAAAAAGCTCCTACAATGAGCAGTTCTTC
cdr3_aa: CSARELAGKEKSSYNEQFF

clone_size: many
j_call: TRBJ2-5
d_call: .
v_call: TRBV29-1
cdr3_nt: TGCAGCGTTGGTCGGGGGAGCCAAGAGACCCAGTACTTC
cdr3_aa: CSVGRGSQETQYF

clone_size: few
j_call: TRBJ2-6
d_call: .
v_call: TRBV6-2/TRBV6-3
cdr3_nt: TGTGCCAGCAGGGATAATGGGGCCAACGTCCTGACTTTC
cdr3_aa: CASRDNGANVLTF

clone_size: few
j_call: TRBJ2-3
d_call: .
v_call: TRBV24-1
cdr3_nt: TGTGCCACCAGTGATTCGGGATTTAGCACAGATACGCAGTATTTT
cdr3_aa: CATSDSGFSTDTQYF

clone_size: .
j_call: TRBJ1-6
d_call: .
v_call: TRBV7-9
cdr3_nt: TGTGCCAGCAGCTTAGACAGGTGGTCACCCCTCCACTTT
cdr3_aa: CASSLDRWSPLHF

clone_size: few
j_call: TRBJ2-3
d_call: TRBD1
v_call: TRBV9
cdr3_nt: TGTGCCAGCAGCTTGATCGGGACAGCCCTTAGCACAGATACGCAGTATTTT
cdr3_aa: CASSLIGTALSTDTQYF

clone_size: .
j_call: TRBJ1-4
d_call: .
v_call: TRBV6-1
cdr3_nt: TGTGCCAGCAGACCCGAGGACAGAAATAATGAAAAACTGTTTTTT
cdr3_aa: CASRPEDRNNEKLFF

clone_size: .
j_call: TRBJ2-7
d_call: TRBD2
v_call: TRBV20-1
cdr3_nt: TGCAGTGCCAAGAGCGGGGGCGCAACCTACGAGCAGTACTTC
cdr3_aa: CSAKSGGATYEQYF

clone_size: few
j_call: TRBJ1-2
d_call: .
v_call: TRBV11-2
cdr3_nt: TGTGCCAGCCAAGCGATCCCAACTTATGGCTACACCTTC
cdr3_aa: CASQAIPTYGYTF

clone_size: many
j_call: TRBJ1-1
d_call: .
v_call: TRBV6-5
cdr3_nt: TGTGCCAGCATCGGGGTAGGCACTGAAGCTTTCTTT
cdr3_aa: CASIGVGTEAFF

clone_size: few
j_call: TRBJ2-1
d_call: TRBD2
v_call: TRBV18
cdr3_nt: TGTGCCAGCTCACCCGGGACTAGCGGGAGCGATGAGCAGTTCTTC
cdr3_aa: CASSPGTSGSDEQFF

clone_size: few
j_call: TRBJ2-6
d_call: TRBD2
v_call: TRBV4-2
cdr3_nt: TGTGCCAGCAGCCTGGGACTAGCTGGGGCCAACGTCCTGACTTTC
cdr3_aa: CASSLGLAGANVLTF

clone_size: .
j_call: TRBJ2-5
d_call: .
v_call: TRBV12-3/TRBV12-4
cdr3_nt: TGTGCCAGCCAGGGATATGAGACCCAGTACTTC
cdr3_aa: CASQGYETQYF

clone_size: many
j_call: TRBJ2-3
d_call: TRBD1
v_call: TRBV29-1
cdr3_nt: TGCAGCGTGCGGGACAGGGGGCTCACAGATACGCAGTATTTT
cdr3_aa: CSVRDRGLTDTQYF

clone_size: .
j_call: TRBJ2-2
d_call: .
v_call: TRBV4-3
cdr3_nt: TGCGCCAGCAGCCAAGATTGGGGGGGGCGCACCGGGGAGCTGTTTTTT
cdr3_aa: CASSQDWGGRTGELFF

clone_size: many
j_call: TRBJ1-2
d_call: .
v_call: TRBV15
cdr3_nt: TGTGCCACCTCCGGAGGTGCGGGCTATGGCTACACCTTC
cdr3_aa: CATSGGAGYGYTF

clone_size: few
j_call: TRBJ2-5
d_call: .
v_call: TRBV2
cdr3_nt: TGTGCCAGCAGTGAATGGGCGGGGGCTTTCCAAGAGACCCAGTACTTC
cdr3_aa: CASSEWAGAFQETQYF

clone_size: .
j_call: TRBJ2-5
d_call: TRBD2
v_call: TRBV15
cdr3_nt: TGTGCCACCAGCAGAGACACACTAGCGCAAGAGACCCAGTACTTC
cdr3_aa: CATSRDTLAQETQYF

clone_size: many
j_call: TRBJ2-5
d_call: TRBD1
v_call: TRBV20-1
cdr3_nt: TGCAGTGCTAGATACGGAGGACAGGGGGGGGAGACCCAGTACTTC
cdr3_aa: CSARYGGQGGETQYF

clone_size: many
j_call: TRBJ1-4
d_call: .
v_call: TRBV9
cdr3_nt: TGTGCCAGCAGCCCCAACAGCGCAACTAATGAAAAACTGTTTTTT
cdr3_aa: CASSPNSATNEKLFF

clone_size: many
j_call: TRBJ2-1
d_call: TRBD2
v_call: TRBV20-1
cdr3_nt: TGCAGTGTATCTAGCGGGGGGCTAAATGAGCAGTTCTTC
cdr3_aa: CSVSSGGLNEQFF

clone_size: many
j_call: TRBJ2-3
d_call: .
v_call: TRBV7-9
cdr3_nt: TGTGCCAGCAGCCCGGTAACCGGGAGCACAGATACGCAGTATTTT
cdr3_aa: CASSPVTGSTDTQYF

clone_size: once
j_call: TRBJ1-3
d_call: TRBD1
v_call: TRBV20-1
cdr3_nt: TGCAGTGCCACTCCTATAAATAACAGGGGCTCCGGAAACACCATATATTTT
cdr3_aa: CSATPINNRGSGNTIYF

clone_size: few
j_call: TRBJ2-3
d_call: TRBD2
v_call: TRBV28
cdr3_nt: TGTGCCAGCAGTACCCCTTTTGGACTAGCGGGAGAGACAGATACGCAGTATTTT
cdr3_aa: CASSTPFGLAGETDTQYF

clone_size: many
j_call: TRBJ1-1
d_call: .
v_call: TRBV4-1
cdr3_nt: TGCGCCAGCAGCCCCAATACAGGGCTTCCTGAAGCTTTCTTT
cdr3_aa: CASSPNTGLPEAFF

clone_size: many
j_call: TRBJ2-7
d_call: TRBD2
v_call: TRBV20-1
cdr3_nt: TGCAGTGCTAGAGGTTTTACTAGCGGGAGCTACGAGCAGTACTTC
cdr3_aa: CSARGFTSGSYEQYF

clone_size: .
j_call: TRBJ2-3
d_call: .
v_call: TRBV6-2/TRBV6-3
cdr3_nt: TGTGCCAGCAAGGGCGGAGGGACGCAGTATTTT
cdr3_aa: CASKGGGTQYF

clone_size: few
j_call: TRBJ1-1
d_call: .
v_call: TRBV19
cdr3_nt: TGTGCCAGTAGTATCAGTGGCAGGAGGAAAATGAACACTGAAGCTTTCTTT
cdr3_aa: CASSISGRRKMNTEAFF

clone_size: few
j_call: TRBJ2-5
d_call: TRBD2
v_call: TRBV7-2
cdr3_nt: TGTGCCAGCAGCTTGCTAGCGGAGTACCAAGAGACCCAGTACTTC
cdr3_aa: CASSLLAEYQETQYF

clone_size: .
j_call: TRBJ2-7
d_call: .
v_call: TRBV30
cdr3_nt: TGTGCCTTAACAAAATCTGGGGCCTCGGAGCAGTACTTC
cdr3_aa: CALTKSGASEQYF

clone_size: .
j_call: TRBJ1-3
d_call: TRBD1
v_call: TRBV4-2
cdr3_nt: TGTGCCAGCAGCCAAGATCAGATTGGACAGGGGGCTAGAAACACCATATATTTT
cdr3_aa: CASSQDQIGQGARNTIYF

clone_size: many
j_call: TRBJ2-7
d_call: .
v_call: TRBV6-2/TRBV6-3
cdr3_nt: TGTGCCAGCACCATGGGGTCGATATCCCACGAGCAGTACTTC
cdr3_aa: CASTMGSISHEQYF

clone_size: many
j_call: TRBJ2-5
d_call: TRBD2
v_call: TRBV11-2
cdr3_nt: TGTGCCAGCAGCCCCCAGGCAGGGGGATTGCAGCGGGGGGGTAAGACCCAGTACTTC
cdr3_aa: CASSPQAGGLQRGGKTQYF

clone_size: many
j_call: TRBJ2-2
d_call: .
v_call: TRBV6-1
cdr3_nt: TGTGCCAGCAGTCCAAGTTTCGGGACGATCGGGGAGCTGTTTTTT
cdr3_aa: CASSPSFGTIGELFF

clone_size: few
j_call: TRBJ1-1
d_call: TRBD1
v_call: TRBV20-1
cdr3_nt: TGCAGTGCCCTCTCGGACAGGGGAGCTGAAGCTTTCTTT
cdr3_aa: CSALSDRGAEAFF

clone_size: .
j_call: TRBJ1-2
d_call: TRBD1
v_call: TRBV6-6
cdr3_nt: TGTGCCAGCACGACAGGGGCAAGTTATGGCTACACCTTC
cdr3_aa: CASTTGASYGYTF

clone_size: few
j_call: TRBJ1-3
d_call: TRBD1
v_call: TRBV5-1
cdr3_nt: TGCGCCAGCAGCTTGGCCGCGACAGGGGGACCTGGAAACACCATATATTTT
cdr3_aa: CASSLAATGGPGNTIYF

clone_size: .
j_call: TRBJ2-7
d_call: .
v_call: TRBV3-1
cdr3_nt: TGTGCCAGCAGCCAAGATTGGGGGATGTCCTACGAGCAGTACTTC
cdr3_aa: CASSQDWGMSYEQYF

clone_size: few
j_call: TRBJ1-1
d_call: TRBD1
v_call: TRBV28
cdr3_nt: TGTGCCAGCAGTTTTGGGACAGGGGATCGAACTGAAGCTTTCTTT
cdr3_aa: CASSFGTGDRTEAFF

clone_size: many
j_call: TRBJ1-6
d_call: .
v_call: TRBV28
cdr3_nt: TGTGCCAGCAGGCCAACAACAAAGGTTTCACCCCTCCACTTT
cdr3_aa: CASRPTTKVSPLHF

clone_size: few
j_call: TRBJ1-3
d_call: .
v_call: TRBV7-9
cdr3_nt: TGTGCCAGCAGCTTAGTTCACGGCTCTGGAAACACCATATATTTT
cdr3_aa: CASSLVHGSGNTIYF

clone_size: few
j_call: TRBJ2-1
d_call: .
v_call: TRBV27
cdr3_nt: TGTGCCAGCAGAGATTCGGGACATCCCCTCGATGAGCAGTTCTTC
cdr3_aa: CASRDSGHPLDEQFF

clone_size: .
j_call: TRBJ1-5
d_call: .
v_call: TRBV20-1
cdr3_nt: TGCAGTGCTAGAGAGCCCGGGCCACTTAGGCAGCCCCAGCATTTT
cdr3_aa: CSAREPGPLRQPQHF

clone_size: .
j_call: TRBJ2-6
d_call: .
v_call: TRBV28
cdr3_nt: TGTGCCAGCAGTTTTGGGGCCTGGGCCAACGTCCTGACTTTC
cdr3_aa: CASSFGAWANVLTF

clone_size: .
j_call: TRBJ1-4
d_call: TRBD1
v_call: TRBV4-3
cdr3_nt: TGCGCCAGCAGCCAAGATTACAGGGGAGTGGTGGTTGCAACTAATGAAAAACTGTTTTTT
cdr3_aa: CASSQDYRGVVVATNEKLFF

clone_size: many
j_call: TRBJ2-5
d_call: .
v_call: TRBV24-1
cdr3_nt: TGTGCCACCAGTGATTGGACGGTAGGGGGGACCCAGTACTTC
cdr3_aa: CATSDWTVGGTQYF

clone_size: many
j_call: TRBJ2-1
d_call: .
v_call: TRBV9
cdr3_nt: TGTGCCAGCAGCGTAGGTCGGGAGTACAATGAGCAGTTCTTC
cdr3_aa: CASSVGREYNEQFF

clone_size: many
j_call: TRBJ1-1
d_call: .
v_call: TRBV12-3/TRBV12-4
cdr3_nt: TGTGCCAGCAGTTTAGACAACCCGGGGCTTACTGAAGCTTTCTTT
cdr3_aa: CASSLDNPGLTEAFF

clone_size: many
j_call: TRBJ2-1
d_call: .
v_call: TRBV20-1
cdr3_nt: TGCAGTGCTAAAATGTGGGAAGGGGCCAACTACAATGAGCAGTTCTTC
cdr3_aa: CSAKMWEGANYNEQFF

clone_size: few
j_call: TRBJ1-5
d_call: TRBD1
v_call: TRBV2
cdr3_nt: TGTGCCAGCAGTCGGATGGGACAGAGCAATCAGCCCCAGCATTTT
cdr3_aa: CASSRMGQSNQPQHF

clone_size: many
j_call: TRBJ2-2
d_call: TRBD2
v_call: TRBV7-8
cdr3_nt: TGTGCCAGTGCACTAGCGGGAGACACCGGGGAGCTGTTTTTT
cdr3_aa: CASALAGDTGELFF